Presented here are 19 T cell receptor beta chains from one specimen sequenced in a study of blood T cell repertoires in COVID-19. Clones were read by immunoSEQ multiplex PCR, and TCRdb kept only the in-frame ones, dropping some. The sample includes about 66,000 clones, 85% to 90% of them seen just once. Material for sequencing was peripheral blood. These receptors were obtained from a man in his sixties with acute or convalescent COVID-19.

This chain links TRBV7-8 with TRBJ2-7, with a possible D match to TRBD1 (6 bases). CDR3 length: 14 residues. Germline CDR1 SGHVS, CDR2 FQNEAQ. V shed 3 bases and J shed 2 bases, with 11 bases lying between them. CDR3 coding DNA: TGTGCCAGCAGCTTTGGGACAATGACCTACGAGCAGTACTTC. It is translated as CASSFGTMTYEQYF.

The chain couples TRBV7-9 to TRBJ2-5; maybe TRBD1 (6 bases). V lost 1 base, J lost 5 bases, and 14 bases lay in between. The CDR3 runs 15 residues. Looked up from germline, CDR1 is SEHNR and CDR2 is FQNEAQ (reference sequence). The DNA for the CDR3 is TGTGCCAGCAGCTTAGTAGGTCAGGGGCGGGAGACCCAGTACTTC. Translation gives CASSLVGQGRETQYF. Complete variable domain (other parts from reference TRBV7-9 and TRBJ2-5): DTGVSQNPRHKITKRGQNVTFRCDPISEHNRLYWYRQTLGQGPEFLTYFQNEAQLEKSRLLSDRFSAERPKGSFSTLEIQRTEQGDSAMYLCASSLVGQGRETQYFGPGTRLLVL.

V gene TRBV19 combines with J gene TRBJ1-5; 7 positions match TRBD1. V lost 6 bases and J lost 2; bases outside the gene matches: 10. This CDR3 is 16 amino acids long. Per germline, CDR1 LNHDA and CDR2 SQIVND (reference sequence). CDR3: CASRVQGIGGNQPQHF. The CDR3 DNA reads as TGTGCCAGTAGGGTACAGGGGATTGGGGGCAATCAGCCCCAGCATTTT.

This clone was detected only once. This chain uses TRBV29-1 with TRBJ1-1; the D gene is possibly TRBD1 (6 bases). This CDR3 is 15 amino acids long. In germline, CDR1 is SQVTM, CDR2 ANQGSEA. Deletions cut 7 bases from V and 4 bases from J, with 22 bases between. Written as DNA, the CDR3 is TGCAGCGGTCAGCCCGTCAGGGGCTGGGGCACTGAAGCTTTCTTT. Its translation is CSGQPVRGWGTEAFF.

The chain employs TRBV6-6 and TRBJ2-7; 9 nucleotides line up with TRBD1. Germline values: CDR1 MNHNY, CDR2 SVGAGI (reference sequence). The CDR3 runs 16 residues. V lost 6 bases to trimming and J lost 5 bases; unmatched junction nucleotides: 14. CDR3 loop: CASRLTGTGFWHEQYF. CDR3 in DNA: TGTGCCAGCAGGCTCACCGGGACAGGGTTTTGGCACGAGCAGTACTTC.

The V and J genes are TRBV5-6 and TRBJ2-1, with 10 bases identical to TRBD1. Germline V gene sequence: CDR1 SGHDT, CDR2 YYEEEE. Unmatched junction bases numbered 1, after V lost 0 bases and J lost 7 bases. This CDR3 spans 14 amino acids. The CDR3 sequence: CASSLGTGGNEQFF. The CDR3 DNA reads as TGTGCCAGCAGCTTGGGGACAGGGGGGAATGAGCAGTTCTTC. The full variable domain, rest sourced from reference TRBV5-6 and TRBJ2-1, is DAGVTQSPTHLIKTRGQQVTLRCSPKSGHDTVSWYQQALGQGPQFIFQYYEEEERQRGNFPDRFSGHQFPNYSSELNVNALLLGDSALYLCASSLGTGGNEQFFGPGTRLTVL.

In its sample, this clone was seen once. The V gene is TRBV11-2, the J gene TRBJ1-5; D is unresolved. Trimming pared 5 bases from V and 7 bases from J, leaving 18 bases between. Germline assignment: CDR1 SGHAT and CDR2 FQNNGV. There are 15 residues in the CDR3. The CDR3 DNA follows: TGTGCCAGCAGCATAAACCGTGGAGGTGGCCAGCCCCAGCATTTT. Its protein is CASSINRGGGQPQHF.

The V gene is TRBV10-3, the J gene TRBJ2-7, with 11 positions matching TRBD1. The V and J ends lost 6 bases and 3 bases, in that order; junction bases with no gene match: 4. The CDR3 loop spans 14 amino acids. CDR1 ENHRY and CDR2 SYGVKD come from the germline V gene. CDR3 residues: CAISPGQGVYEQYF. The CDR3 bases are TGTGCCATCAGCCCGGGACAGGGGGTCTACGAGCAGTACTTC.

The chain recombines TRBV7-9 with TRBJ2-1; the D is unclear. Germline-derived CDR1 and CDR2 are SEHNR and FQNEAQ (reference sequence). The CDR3 covers 10 residues. V lost 1 base and J 14 bases, leaving 6 bases between the germline ends. The CDR3 DNA follows: TGTGCCAGCAGCTTAGAGAGGAAGTTCTTC. Its protein is CASSLERKFF.

V and J are TRBV30 and TRBJ1-1; D gene unclear. The CDR3 sequence is 17 residues long. CDR1 GTSNPN and CDR2 SVGIG come from the germline V gene (reference sequence). Between the trimmed V and J ends, which lost 0 bases and 2 bases, there was a span of 19 bases. CDR3 amino acids: CAWSVRLSGRYNTEAFF. CDR3 nucleotides: TGTGCCTGGAGTGTTCGACTCTCGGGGAGATACAACACTGAAGCTTTCTTT.

The chain recombines TRBV6-5 with TRBJ1-5; 11 nucleotides align to TRBD1. The CDR3 is made up of 15 amino acids. V lost 5 bases to trimming and J lost 7 bases; unmatched junction nucleotides: 7. Per the germline V gene, CDR1 is MNHEY and CDR2 is SVGAGI. CDR3 region: CASSNAGTGGQPQHF. In DNA form, the CDR3 reads TGTGCCAGCAGTAATGCCGGGACAGGGGGGCAGCCCCAGCATTTT.

V usage is TRBV7-8 and J usage is TRBJ1-2; TRBD1 matches 8 bases. Germline V gives CDR1 SGHVS, CDR2 FQNEAQ. The CDR3 totals 15 residues. Unmatched junction bases numbered 6, after V lost 2 bases and J lost 4 bases. Written as DNA, the CDR3 is TGTGCCAGCAGCTTATCAGCAGGGGGCGGCTATGGCTACACCTTC. It codes for CASSLSAGGGYGYTF. Drawing the rest from reference TRBV7-8 and TRBJ1-2, the complete variable domain is GAGVSQSPRYKVAKRGQDVALRCDPISGHVSLFWYQQALGQGPEFLTYFQNEAQLDKSGLPSDRFFAERPEGSVSTLKIQRTQQEDSAVYLCASSLSAGGGYGYTFGSGTRLTVV.

V and J are TRBV9 and TRBJ2-1, with TRBD2 matching 11 bases. The CDR3 spans 17 residues. CDR1 is SGDLS, CDR2 YYNGEE, per germline. The V gene end was trimmed by 0 bases and the J gene end by 8 bases; junction bases not matched to a gene: 10. The CDR3 loop reads CASSVVASGGPGDEQFF. In DNA, the CDR3 is TGTGCCAGCAGCGTAGTAGCTAGCGGGGGGCCAGGCGATGAGCAGTTCTTC.

The DNA for the CDR3 is TGTGCCAGCAGCCAAGGGGCTACGCTTGGTTCACCCCTCCACTTT. Translated, it gives CASSQGATLGSPLHF. This chain joins TRBV3-1 (or the pseudogene TRBV3-2) and TRBJ1-6, with unresolved D. The V and J ends lost 1 base and 9 bases respectively, with 13 bases between them. Germline CDR1 and CDR2: LGHDT and YNNKEL (reference sequence). This CDR3 spans 15 amino acids.

The rearrangement uses TRBV4-2 and TRBJ1-2, with 7 bases that match TRBD1. Germline trimming cut 4 bases from V and 1 base from J; bases unmatched to any gene: 9. CDR3 length: 16 amino acids. Germline values: CDR1 LGHNA, CDR2 YNFKEQ. The CDR3 region has the DNA TGTGCCAGCAGCCGGGACAGCCGTCTGCTTAACTATGGCTACACCTTC. Amino acids: CASSRDSRLLNYGYTF.

This chain connects TRBV6-4 to TRBJ2-3; no clear D. Germline V gene data show CDR1 as MRHNA and CDR2 as SNTAGT. The V end lost 4 bases, the J end lost 6 bases, and 11 bases lay between the germline ends. This CDR3 has 13 amino acids. The CDR3 protein is CASSAQPRDTQYF. The CDR3 bases are TGTGCCAGCAGTGCACAGCCAAGGGATACGCAGTATTTT.

The chain is built from TRBV10-3 and TRBJ2-2; perhaps TRBD2 as D (6 bases). The CDR3 is made up of 15 amino acids. V gave up 4 bases and J gave up 0 bases, with 9 bases separating them. CDR1 ENHRY and CDR2 SYGVKD come from the germline V gene. The CDR3 spells CAISGPSANTGELFF. CDR3 DNA: TGTGCCATCAGTGGACCTAGCGCGAACACCGGGGAGCTGTTTTTT.

Written as DNA, the CDR3 is TGTGCCAGCAGTAGTCCGCGGGACAGGGGGATCGATGAGCAGTTCTTC. It encodes CASSSPRDRGIDEQFF. The V and J genes are TRBV7-9 and TRBJ2-1; 11 nucleotides line up with TRBD1. The CDR3 has 16 amino acids. Germline loops: CDR1 SEHNR, CDR2 FQNEAQ (reference sequence). V dropped 6 bases and J dropped 8; count of bases not matched to a gene: 12.

This clone is medium-sized (0.01 to 0.1%) by share. The chain employs TRBV7-9 and TRBJ1-5; D is undetermined. V lost 1 base and J 6 bases, leaving 4 bases between the germline ends. Germline V gives CDR1 SEHNR, CDR2 FQNEAQ (reference sequence). The CDR3 has 12 amino acids. The CDR3 DNA reads as TGTGCCAGCAGCTTAGAAGCTCAGCCCCAGCATTTT. Translated: CASSLEAQPQHF.